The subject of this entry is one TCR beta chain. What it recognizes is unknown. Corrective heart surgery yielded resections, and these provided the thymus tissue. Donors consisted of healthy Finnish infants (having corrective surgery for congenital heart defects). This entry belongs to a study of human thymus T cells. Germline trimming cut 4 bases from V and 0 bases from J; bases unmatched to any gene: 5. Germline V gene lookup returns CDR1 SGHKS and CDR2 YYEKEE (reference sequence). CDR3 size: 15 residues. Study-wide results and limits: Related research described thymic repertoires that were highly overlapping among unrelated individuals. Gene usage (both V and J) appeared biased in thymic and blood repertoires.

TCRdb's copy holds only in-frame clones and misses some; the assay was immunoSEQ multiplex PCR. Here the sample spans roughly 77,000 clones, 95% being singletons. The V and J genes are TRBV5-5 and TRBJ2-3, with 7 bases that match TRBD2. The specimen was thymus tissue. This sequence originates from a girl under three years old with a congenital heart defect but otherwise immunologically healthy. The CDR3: CASSPGTTSTDTQYF. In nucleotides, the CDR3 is TGTGCCAGCAGCCCCGGGACTACGAGCACAGATACGCAGTATTTT.